A selection of T cell receptor beta chains follows, all from one sample in a study of patients and donors after allogeneic stem cell transplantation. MiXCR, run by TCRdb on the RT-PCR reads, gives a single entry per CDR3 protein. The table has over 400,000 distinct CDR3 sequences, 16% seen once. Sample: blood, either unsorted or a sorted T cell fraction (not recorded which). The receptor set was obtained from a human donor who was either an allogeneic HSCT recipient or a stem cell or donor lymphocyte infusion donor (not recorded which). It is not recorded whose cells these are; they may come from a transplant donor. The CDR3 runs from the conserved cysteine through the conserved F or W.

v_gene: TRBV24-1; CDR3aa: CATSDLTSTDTQYF
v_gene: TRBV19; CDR3aa: CASTRQGWAFF
v_gene: TRBV5-1; CDR3aa: CASSPHSGRETQYF
v_gene: TRBV29-1; CDR3aa: CSVLRTSGGYEQYF
v_gene: TRBV6-5; CDR3aa: CASSYGQAYTGELFF
v_gene: TRBV19; CDR3aa: CASSLTSGRGEQYF
v_gene: TRBV11-2; CDR3aa: CASSDGARDTGELFF
v_gene: TRBV12-3/TRBV12-4; CDR3aa: CASTTGSYEQYF
v_gene: TRBV11-2; CDR3aa: CASSHLWVGGYTF
v_gene: TRBV18; CDR3aa: CASSPPSGNTEAFF
v_gene: TRBV4-3; CDR3aa: CASSQEGTVPSYNEQFF
v_gene: TRBV20-1; CDR3aa: CSASRQRGNQPQHF
v_gene: TRBV20-1; CDR3aa: CSASLVQDTQYF
v_gene: TRBV12-3/TRBV12-4; CDR3aa: CASSLLDLGNYGYTF
v_gene: TRBV4-1; CDR3aa: CASSQDGLASGEQYF
v_gene: TRBV4-1; CDR3aa: CASSPSRGSTDTQYF
v_gene: TRBV7-3; CDR3aa: CASSKDNTDTQYF
v_gene: TRBV21-1; CDR3aa: CASSKGFGLAGPSSSYEQYF
v_gene: TRBV12-3/TRBV12-4; CDR3aa: CASSLGHSYEQYF
v_gene: TRBV7-8; CDR3aa: CASSWRLSGRNTGELFF
v_gene: TRBV29-1; CDR3aa: CSALGAAGAYEQYF
v_gene: TRBV30; CDR3aa: CAWDGGFHYEQYF
v_gene: TRBV29-1; CDR3aa: CSVQTTGSGNTIYF
v_gene: TRBV5-1; CDR3aa: CASSLRASTDTQYF
v_gene: TRBV12-3/TRBV12-4; CDR3aa: CASSFLLAGTQYF
v_gene: TRBV11-2; CDR3aa: CASSLDHVTQYF
v_gene: TRBV24-1; CDR3aa: CATSDPLAGDAYNEQFF
v_gene: TRBV30; CDR3aa: CAWNSDRSGNTIYF
v_gene: TRBV5-6; CDR3aa: CASSAWGGGADTQYF
v_gene: TRBV4-1; CDR3aa: CASSHPGAYEQYF
v_gene: TRBV5-1; CDR3aa: CASRPGTSDTDTQYF
v_gene: TRBV3-1; CDR3aa: CASSLGTSNQPQHF
v_gene: TRBV12-3/TRBV12-4; CDR3aa: CASNPQLARQPDTQYF